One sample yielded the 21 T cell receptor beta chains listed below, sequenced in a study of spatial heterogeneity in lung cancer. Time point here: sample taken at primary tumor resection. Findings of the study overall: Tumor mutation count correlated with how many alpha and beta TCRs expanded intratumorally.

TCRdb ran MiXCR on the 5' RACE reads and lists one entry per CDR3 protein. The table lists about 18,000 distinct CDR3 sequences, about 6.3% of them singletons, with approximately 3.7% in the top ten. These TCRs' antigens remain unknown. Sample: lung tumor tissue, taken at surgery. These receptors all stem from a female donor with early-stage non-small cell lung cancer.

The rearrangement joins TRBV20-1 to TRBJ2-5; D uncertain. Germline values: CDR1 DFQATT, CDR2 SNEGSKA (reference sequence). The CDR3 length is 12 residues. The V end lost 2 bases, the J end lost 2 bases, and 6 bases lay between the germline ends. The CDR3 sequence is CSARREQETQYF. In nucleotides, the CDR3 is TGCAGTGCTAGAAGGGAACAAGAGACCCAGTACTTC.

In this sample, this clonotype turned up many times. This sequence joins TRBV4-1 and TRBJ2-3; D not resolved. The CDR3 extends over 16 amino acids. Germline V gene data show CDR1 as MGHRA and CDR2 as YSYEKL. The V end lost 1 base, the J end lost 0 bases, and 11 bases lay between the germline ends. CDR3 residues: CASSQVVDHSTDTQYF. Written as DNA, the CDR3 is TGCGCCAGCAGCCAAGTGGTAGACCACAGCACAGATACGCAGTATTTT.

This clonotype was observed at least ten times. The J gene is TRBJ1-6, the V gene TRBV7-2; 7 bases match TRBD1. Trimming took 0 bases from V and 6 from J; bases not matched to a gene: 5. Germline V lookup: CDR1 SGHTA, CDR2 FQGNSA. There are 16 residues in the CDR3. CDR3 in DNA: TGTGCCAGCAGCTTAGCGGGACAGCCCCTTAATTCACCCCTCCACTTT. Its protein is CASSLAGQPLNSPLHF.

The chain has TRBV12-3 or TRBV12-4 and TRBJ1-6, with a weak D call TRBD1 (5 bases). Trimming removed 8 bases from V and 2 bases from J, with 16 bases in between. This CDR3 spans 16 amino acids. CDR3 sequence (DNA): TGTGCCAGCGGATCGTGGGGGAGCGCCTATAATTCACCCCTCCACTTT. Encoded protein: CASGSWGSAYNSPLHF.

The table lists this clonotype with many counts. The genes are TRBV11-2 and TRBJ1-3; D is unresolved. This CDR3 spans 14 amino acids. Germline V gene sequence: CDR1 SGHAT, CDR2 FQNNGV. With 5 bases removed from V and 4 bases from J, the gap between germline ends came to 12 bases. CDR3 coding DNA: TGTGCCAGCAGCCTTACGGGCGCCGGAAACACCATATATTTT. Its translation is CASSLTGAGNTIYF.

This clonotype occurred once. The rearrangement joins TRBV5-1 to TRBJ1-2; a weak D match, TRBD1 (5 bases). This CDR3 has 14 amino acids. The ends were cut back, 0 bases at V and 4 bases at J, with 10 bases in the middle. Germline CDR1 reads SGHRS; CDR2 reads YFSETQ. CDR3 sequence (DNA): TGCGCCAGCAGCTTGGGGGGCGCCATCTATGGCTACACCTTC. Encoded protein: CASSLGGAIYGYTF.

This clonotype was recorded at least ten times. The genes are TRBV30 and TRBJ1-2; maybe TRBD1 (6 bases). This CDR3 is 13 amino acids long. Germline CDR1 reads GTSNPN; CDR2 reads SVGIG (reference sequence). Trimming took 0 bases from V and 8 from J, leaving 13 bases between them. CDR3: CAWSVLGTKGYTF. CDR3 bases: TGTGCCTGGAGTGTACTGGGGACAAAGGGCTACACCTTC.

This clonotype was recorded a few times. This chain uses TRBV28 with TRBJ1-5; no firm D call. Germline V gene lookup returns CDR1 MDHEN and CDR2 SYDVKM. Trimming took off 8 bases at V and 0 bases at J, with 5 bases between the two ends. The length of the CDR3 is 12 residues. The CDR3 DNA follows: TGTGCCAGCGCGAGTAGCAATCAGCCCCAGCATTTT. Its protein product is CASASSNQPQHF.

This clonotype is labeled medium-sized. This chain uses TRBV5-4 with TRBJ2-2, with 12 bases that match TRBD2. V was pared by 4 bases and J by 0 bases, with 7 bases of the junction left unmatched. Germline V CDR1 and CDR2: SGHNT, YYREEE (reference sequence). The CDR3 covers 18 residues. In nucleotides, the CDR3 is TGTGCCAGCAGCCCCGGGACTAGCGGGCCCACGAACACCGGGGAGCTGTTTTTT. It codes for CASSPGTSGPTNTGELFF.

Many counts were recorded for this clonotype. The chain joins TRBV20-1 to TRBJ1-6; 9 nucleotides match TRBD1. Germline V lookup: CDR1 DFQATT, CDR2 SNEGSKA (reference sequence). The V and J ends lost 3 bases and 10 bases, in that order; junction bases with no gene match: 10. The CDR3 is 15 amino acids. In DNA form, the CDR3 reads TGCAGTGCTAGTTCCGGGACAGGGTTTGGGTCACCCCTCCACTTT. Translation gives CSASSGTGFGSPLHF.

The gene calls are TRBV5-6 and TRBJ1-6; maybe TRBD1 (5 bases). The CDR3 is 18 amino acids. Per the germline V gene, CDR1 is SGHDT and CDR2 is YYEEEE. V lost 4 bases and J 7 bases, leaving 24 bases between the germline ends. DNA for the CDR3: TGTGCCAGCAGCGGCGGGGACGGGATCGGTAGCAGAAATTCACCCCTCCACTTT. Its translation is CASSGGDGIGSRNSPLHF. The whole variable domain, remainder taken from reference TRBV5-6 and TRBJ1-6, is DAGVTQSPTHLIKTRGQQVTLRCSPKSGHDTVSWYQQALGQGPQFIFQYYEEEERQRGNFPDRFSGHQFPNYSSELNVNALLLGDSALYLCASSGGDGIGSRNSPLHFGNGTRLTVT.

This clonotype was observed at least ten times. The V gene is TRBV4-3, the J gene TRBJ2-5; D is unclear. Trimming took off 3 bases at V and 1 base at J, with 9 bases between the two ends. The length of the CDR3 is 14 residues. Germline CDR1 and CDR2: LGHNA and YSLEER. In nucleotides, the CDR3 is TGCGCCAGCAGCCATCAGGCGTTCCAAGAGACCCAGTACTTC. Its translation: CASSHQAFQETQYF.

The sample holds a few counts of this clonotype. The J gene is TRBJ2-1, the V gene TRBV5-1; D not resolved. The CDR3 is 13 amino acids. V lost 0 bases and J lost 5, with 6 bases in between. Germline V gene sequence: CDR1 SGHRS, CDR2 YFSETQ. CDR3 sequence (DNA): TGCGCCAGCAGCTTGGGACTTAACAATGAGCAGTTCTTC. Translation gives CASSLGLNNEQFF.

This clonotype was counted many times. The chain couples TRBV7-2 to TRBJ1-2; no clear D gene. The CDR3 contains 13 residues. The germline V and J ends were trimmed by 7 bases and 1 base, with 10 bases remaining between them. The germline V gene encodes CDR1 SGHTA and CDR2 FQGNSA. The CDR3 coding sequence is TGTGCCAGCATGGTCGGCCTTAACTATGGCTACACCTTC. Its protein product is CASMVGLNYGYTF. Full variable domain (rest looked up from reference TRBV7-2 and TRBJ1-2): GAGVSQSPSNKVTEKGKDVELRCDPISGHTALYWYRQSLGQGLEFLIYFQGNSAPDKSGLPSDRFSAERTGGSVSTLTIQRTQQEDSAVYLCASMVGLNYGYTFGSGTRLTVV.

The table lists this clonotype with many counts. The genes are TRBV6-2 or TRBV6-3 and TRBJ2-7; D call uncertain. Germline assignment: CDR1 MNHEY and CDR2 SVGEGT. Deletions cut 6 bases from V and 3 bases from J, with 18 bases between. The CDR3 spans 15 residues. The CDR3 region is CASRRSGTGNYEQYF. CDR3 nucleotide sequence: TGTGCCAGCAGGCGGTCCGGCACCGGCAACTACGAGCAGTACTTC.

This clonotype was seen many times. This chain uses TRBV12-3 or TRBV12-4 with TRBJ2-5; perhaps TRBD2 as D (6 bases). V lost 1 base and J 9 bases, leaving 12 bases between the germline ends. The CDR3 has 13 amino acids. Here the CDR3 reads CASSLEEGSAQYF. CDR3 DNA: TGTGCCAGCAGTTTAGAGGAGGGATCGGCCCAGTACTTC.

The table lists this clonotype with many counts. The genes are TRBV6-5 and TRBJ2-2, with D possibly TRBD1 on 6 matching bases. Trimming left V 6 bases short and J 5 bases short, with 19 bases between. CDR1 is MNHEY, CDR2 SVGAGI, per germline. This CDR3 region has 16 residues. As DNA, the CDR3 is TGTGCCAGCAGCCGAGACGGTACAGGGCGGACCGGGGAGCTGTTTTTT. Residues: CASSRDGTGRTGELFF.

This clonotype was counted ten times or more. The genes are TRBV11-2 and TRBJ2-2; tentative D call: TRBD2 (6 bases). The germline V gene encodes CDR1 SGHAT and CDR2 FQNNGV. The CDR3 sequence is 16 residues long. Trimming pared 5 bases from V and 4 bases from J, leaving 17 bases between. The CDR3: CASSRAGSPTTGELFF. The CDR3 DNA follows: TGTGCCAGCAGCCGGGCCGGGAGCCCCACCACCGGGGAGCTGTTTTTT.

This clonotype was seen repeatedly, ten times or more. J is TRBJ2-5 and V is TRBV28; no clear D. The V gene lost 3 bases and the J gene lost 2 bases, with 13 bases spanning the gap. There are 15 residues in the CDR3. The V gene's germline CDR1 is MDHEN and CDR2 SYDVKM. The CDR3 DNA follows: TGTGCCAGCAGTTTCTATAGTCCCAAACAAGAGACCCAGTACTTC. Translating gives CASSFYSPKQETQYF.

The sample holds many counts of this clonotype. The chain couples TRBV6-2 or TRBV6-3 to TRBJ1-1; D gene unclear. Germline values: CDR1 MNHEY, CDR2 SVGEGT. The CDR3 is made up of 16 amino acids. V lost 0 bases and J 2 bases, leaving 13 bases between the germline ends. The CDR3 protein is CASSYSPVIVNTEAFF. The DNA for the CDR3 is TGTGCCAGCAGTTACTCTCCGGTTATAGTAAACACTGAAGCTTTCTTT.

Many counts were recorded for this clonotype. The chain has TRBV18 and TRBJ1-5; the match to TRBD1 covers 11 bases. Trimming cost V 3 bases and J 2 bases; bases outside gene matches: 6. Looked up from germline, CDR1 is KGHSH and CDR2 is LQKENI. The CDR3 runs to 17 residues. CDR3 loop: CASSPRTGGVGNQPQHF. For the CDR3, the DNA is TGTGCCAGCTCACCCAGGACAGGGGGCGTTGGCAATCAGCCCCAGCATTTT.